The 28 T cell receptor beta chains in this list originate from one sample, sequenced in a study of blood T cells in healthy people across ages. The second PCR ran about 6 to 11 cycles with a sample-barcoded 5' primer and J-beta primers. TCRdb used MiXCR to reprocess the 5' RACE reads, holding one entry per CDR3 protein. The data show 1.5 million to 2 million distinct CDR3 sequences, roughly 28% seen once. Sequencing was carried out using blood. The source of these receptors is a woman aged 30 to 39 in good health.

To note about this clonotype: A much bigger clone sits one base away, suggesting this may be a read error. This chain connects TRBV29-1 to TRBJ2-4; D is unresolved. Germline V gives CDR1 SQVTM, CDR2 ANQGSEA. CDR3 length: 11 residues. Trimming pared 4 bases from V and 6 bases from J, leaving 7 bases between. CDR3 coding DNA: TGCAGCGTTGGCGACCCAAACATTCAGTACTTC. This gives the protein CSVGDPNIQYF.

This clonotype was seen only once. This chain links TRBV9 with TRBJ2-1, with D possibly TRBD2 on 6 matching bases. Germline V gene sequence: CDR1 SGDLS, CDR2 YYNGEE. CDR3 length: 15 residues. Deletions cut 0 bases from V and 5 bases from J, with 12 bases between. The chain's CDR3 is CASSVGELAHNEQFF. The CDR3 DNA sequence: TGTGCCAGCAGCGTAGGGGAACTAGCCCACAATGAGCAGTTCTTC.

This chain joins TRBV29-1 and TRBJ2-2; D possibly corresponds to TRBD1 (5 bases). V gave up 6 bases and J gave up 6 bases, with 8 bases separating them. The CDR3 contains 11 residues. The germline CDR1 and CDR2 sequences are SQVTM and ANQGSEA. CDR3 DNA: TGCAGCGTCCAGGGATCCGGGGAGCTGTTTTTT. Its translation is CSVQGSGELFF.

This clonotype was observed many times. The CDR3 DNA sequence: TGTGCCAGCAGCGAAGGGACTAGCGGACTTTACGAGCAGTACTTC. Translating gives CASSEGTSGLYEQYF. The chain combines TRBV7-2 with TRBJ2-7; 11 nucleotides line up with TRBD2. Germline CDR1 reads SGHTA; CDR2 reads FQGNSA. The CDR3 is made up of 15 amino acids. The trim removed 5 bases at V and 4 bases at J, leaving 7 bases unmatched.

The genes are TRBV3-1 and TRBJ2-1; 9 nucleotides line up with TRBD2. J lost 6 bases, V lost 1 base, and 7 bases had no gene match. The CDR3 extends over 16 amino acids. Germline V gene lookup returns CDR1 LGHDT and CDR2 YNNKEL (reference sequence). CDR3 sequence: CASSQAGLAGPNEQFF. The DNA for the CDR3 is TGTGCCAGCAGCCAAGCGGGGCTAGCGGGACCCAATGAGCAGTTCTTC.

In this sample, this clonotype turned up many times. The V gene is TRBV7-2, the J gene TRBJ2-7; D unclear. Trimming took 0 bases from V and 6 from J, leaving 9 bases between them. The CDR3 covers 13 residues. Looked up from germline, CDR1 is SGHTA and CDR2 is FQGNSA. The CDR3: CASSLALLREQYF. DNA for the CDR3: TGTGCCAGCAGCTTAGCCCTCCTCCGCGAGCAGTACTTC.

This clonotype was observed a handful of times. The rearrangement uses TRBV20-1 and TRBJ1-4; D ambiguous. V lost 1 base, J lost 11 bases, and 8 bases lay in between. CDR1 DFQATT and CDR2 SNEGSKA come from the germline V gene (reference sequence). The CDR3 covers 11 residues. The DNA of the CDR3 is TGCAGTGCTAGAGGCCCTGGGAAACTGTTTTTT. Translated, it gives CSARGPGKLFF.

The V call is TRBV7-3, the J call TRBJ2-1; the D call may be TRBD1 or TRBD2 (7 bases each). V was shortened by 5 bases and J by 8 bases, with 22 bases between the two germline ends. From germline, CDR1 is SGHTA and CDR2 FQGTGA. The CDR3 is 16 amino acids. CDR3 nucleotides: TGTGCCAGCAGCCCCCAGGGGGGGGGTACAATGGATGAGCAGTTCTTC. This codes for CASSPQGGGTMDEQFF.

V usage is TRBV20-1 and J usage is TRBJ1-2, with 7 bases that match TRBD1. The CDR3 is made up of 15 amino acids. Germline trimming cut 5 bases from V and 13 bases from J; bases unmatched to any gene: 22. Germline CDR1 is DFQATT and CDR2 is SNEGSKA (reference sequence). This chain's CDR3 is CSAHIRQGGGYGSTF. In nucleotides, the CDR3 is TGCAGTGCTCATATCCGACAGGGTGGCGGCTATGGCAGCACCTTC.

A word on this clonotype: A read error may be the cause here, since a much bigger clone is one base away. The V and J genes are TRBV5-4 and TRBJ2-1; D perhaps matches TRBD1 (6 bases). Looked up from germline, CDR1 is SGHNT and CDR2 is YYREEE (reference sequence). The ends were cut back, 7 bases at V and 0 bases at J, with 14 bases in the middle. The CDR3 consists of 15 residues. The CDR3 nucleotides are TGTGCCAGCGGCGTGAGGACAGTCTCCTACAATGAGCAGTTCTTC. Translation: CASGVRTVSYNEQFF.

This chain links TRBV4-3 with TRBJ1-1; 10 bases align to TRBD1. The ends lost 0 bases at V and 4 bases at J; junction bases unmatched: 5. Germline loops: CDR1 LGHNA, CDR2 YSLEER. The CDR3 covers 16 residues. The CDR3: CASSQDRTGGGTEAFF. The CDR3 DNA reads TGCGCCAGCAGCCAAGATAGGACAGGGGGGGGCACTGAAGCTTTCTTT.

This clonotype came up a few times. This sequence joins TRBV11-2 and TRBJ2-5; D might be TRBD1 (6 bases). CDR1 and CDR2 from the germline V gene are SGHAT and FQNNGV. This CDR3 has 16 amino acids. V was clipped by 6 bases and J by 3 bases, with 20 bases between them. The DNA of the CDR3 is TGTGCCAGCAGTTTTGGGGGCCCGTCAATTGAAGAGACCCAGTACTTC. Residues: CASSFGGPSIEETQYF.

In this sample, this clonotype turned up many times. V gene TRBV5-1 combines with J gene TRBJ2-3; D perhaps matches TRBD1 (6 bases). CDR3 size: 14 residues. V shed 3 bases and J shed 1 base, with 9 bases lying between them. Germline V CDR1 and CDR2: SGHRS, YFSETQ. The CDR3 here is CASSSGTRTDTQYF. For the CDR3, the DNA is TGCGCCAGCAGCTCGGGGACACGCACAGATACGCAGTATTTT.

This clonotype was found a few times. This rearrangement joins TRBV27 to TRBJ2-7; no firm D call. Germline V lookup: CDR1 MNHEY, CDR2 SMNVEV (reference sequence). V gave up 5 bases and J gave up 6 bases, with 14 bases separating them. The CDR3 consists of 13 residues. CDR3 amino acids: CASSLFSLGEQYF. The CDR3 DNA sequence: TGTGCCAGCAGTCTATTCTCCCTCGGCGAGCAGTACTTC.

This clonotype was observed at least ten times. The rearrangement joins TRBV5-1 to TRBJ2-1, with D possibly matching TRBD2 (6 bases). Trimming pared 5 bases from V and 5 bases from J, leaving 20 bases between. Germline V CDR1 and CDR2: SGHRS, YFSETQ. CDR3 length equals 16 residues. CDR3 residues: CASSSSGDSVDNEQFF. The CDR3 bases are TGCGCCAGCAGTTCCTCGGGGGATAGCGTGGACAATGAGCAGTTCTTC.

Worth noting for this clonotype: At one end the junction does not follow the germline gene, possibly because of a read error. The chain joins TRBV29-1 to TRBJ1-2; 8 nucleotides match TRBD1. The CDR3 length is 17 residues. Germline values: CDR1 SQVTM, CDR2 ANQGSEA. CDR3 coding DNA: TGCAGCGTTGAAGCCTCAGGGGGCGCGGGGGATAACCATGGCTACACCTTC. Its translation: CSVEASGGAGDNHGYTF.

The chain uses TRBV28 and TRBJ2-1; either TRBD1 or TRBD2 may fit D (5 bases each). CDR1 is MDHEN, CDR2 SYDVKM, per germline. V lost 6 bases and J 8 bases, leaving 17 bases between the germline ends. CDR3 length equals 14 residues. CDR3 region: CASSPRSLGDEQFF. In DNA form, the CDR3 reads TGTGCCAGCAGCCCCCGGTCCCTGGGGGATGAGCAGTTCTTC.

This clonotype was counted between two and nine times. CDR3 coding DNA: TGTGCCATAGGGTCGGGAAGAAGCTCCTACGAGCAGTACTTC. Protein sequence: CAIGSGRSSYEQYF. The chain uses TRBV10-3 and TRBJ2-7; perhaps TRBD2 as D (5 bases). The CDR3 has 14 residues. Trimming removed 9 bases at V and 0 bases at J, with 15 bases between. The germline V gene has CDR1 ENHRY and CDR2 SYGVKD.

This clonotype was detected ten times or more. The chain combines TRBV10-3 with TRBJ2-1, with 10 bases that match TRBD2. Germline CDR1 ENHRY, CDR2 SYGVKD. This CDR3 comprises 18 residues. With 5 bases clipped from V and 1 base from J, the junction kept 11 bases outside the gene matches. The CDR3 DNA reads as TGTGCCATCAGTCCGGGAGCGGGGGGGCCTTCGTCCTACAATGAGCAGTTCTTC. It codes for CAISPGAGGPSSYNEQFF.

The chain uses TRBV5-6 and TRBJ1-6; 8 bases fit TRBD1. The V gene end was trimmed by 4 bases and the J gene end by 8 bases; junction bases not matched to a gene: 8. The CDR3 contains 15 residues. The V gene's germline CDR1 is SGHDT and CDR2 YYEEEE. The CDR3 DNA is TGTGCCAGCAGCGGGCGGACAGGGATGGATTCACCCCTCCACTTT. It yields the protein CASSGRTGMDSPLHF.

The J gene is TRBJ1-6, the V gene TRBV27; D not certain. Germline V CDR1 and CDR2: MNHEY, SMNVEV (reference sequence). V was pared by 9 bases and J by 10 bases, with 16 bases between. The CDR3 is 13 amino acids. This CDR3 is CASGLGVGSPLHF. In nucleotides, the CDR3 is TGTGCCAGTGGCCTGGGTGTGGGATCACCCCTCCACTTT.

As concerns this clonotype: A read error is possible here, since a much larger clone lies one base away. CDR3 in DNA: TGTGCCTGCAGCTTAAGGGGGACAGGGTCCTACGAGCAGTACTTC. Its protein is CACSLRGTGSYEQYF. The V and J genes are TRBV7-2 and TRBJ2-4, with TRBD1 identical over 9 bases. The J call may not be correct, given that the DNA end is closer to TRBJ2-7. CDR1 and CDR2 (germline): SGHTA, FQGNSA. This CDR3 comprises 15 residues.

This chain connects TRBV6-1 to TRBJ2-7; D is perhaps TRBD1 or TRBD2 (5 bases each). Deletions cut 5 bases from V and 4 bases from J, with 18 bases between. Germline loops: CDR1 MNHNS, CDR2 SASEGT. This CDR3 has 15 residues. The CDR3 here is CASSPGAQFSYEQYF. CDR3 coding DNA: TGTGCCAGCAGTCCCGGGGCCCAATTCAGTTACGAGCAGTACTTC.

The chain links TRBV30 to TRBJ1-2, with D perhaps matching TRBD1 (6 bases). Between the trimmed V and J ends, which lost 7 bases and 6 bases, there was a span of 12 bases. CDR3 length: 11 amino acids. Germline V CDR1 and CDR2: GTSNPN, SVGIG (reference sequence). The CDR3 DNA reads TGTGCCTACGGCAGGGGAGATGGCTACACCTTC. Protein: CAYGRGDGYTF.

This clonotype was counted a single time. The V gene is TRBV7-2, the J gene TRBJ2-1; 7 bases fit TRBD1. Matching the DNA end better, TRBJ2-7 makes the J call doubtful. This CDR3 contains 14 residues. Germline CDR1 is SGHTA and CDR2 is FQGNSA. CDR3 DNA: TGTGCCAGCAGCTTAGACCTTAACAGGGGCGAGCAGTACTTC. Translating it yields CASSLDLNRGEQYF.

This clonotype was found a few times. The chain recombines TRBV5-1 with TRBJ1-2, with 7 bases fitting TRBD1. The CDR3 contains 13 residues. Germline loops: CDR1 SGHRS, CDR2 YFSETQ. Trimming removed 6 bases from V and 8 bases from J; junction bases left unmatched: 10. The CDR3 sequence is CASTEQGSEGYTF. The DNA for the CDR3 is TGCGCCAGCACGGAACAGGGGTCTGAGGGCTACACCTTC.

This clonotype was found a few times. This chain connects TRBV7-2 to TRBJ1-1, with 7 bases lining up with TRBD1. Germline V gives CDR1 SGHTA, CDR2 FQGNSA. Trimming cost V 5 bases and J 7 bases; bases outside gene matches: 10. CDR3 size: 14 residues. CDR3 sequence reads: CASSTMRGRIEAFF. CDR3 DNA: TGTGCCAGCAGCACGATGAGGGGGCGGATTGAAGCTTTCTTT.

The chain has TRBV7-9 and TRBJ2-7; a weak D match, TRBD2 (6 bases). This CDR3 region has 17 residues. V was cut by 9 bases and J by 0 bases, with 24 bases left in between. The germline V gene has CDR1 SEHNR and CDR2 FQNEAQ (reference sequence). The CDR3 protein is CARRGERGRGSSYEQYF. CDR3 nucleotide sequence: TGTGCCAGGAGAGGGGAAAGAGGACGGGGGAGCTCCTACGAGCAGTACTTC.